The 24 T cell receptor beta chains below come from one sample, sequenced in a study of vaccination and CD4 T cells after COVID-19. These receptors have no known antigen. Treatment meaning: approximately nine-day PBMC culture with coronavirus spike peptide pools or control peptides (ViraFEST assay). With the Oncomine TCR Beta short-read assay, DNA from cultured CD4+ T cells was sequenced. From the PCR reads, TCRdb called clonotypes with MiXCR, one entry per CDR3 protein. The sample carries roughly 16,000 distinct CDR3 sequences, around 75% recorded once. Sample: CD4+ T cells from blood, cultured in vitro, taken after SARS-CoV-2 vaccination. These receptors were taken from a human donor who received a COVID-19 vaccine.

V is TRBV9 and J is TRBJ1-2; D gene unclear. V gave up 2 bases and J gave up 4 bases, with 18 bases separating them. The CDR3 covers 16 residues. Germline lookup yields CDR1 SGDLS and CDR2 YYNGEE. CDR3 DNA sequence: TGTGCCAGCAGCGTTACCCAGGAAGCTGAGTCCTATGGCTACACCTTC. It is translated as CASSVTQEAESYGYTF.

The chain is built from TRBV2 and TRBJ1-6; TRBD1 matches at 8 bases. V was clipped by 2 bases and J by 7 bases; unmatched bases: 10. Germline CDR1 and CDR2: SNHLY and FYNNEI. The CDR3 consists of 17 residues. CDR3 nucleotide sequence: TGTGCCAGCAGTGAAATAAGGCCGAACAGGGGGAATTCACCCCTCCACTTT. Its protein product is CASSEIRPNRGNSPLHF.

This clonotype was detected only once. V gene TRBV5-8 combines with J gene TRBJ1-6; possible D gene TRBD1, 6 bases. Trimming cost V 4 bases and J 7 bases, with 18 bases left between them. CDR1 is SGHTS and CDR2 is YDEGEE in the germline V gene. The CDR3 loop spans 16 amino acids. The CDR3 DNA reads TGTGCCAGCAGCCTGCGGCACAGGGCAAAAAATTCACCCCTCCACTTT. This encodes CASSLRHRAKNSPLHF.

The chain has TRBV12-3 or TRBV12-4 and TRBJ1-2, with 10 bases that match TRBD1. CDR3 length equals 17 residues. J gave up 3 bases and V 5 bases, and 12 bases lay outside the gene matches. CDR3 nucleotide sequence: TGTGCCAGCAGTCCTCGGAGCGTGACAGGGGGCGACTATGGCTACACCTTC. Translation gives CASSPRSVTGGDYGYTF.

The V and J genes are TRBV6-5 and TRBJ2-6; D is possibly TRBD2 (5 bases). The CDR3 extends over 17 amino acids. Trimming pared 2 bases from V and 2 bases from J, leaving 13 bases between. Germline values: CDR1 MNHEY, CDR2 SVGAGI. CDR3 sequence reads: CASSYSGSAPGANVLTF. The CDR3 DNA is TGTGCCAGCAGTTACAGCGGCAGCGCCCCTGGGGCCAACGTCCTGACTTTC.

The chain recombines TRBV6-1 with TRBJ2-7, with no clear D. CDR1 MNHNS and CDR2 SASEGT come from the germline V gene. This CDR3 comprises 15 residues. The V and J ends lost 0 bases and 0 bases respectively, with 9 bases between them. For the CDR3, the DNA is TGTGCCAGCAGTGAAGCGCACTTAAGCTCCTACGAGCAGTACTTC. The encoded protein is CASSEAHLSSYEQYF.

This clonotype showed up just once. The rearrangement joins TRBV7-2 to TRBJ1-2; possibly TRBD1 for D (5 bases). The CDR3 spans 15 residues. V lost 5 bases and J lost 2, with 15 bases in between. Germline CDR1 and CDR2: SGHTA and FQGNSA. The CDR3 here is CASSPEVGGNYGYTF. The CDR3 bases are TGTGCCAGCAGCCCCGAGGTGGGGGGAAACTATGGCTACACCTTC.

The CDR3 spells CASSANTPRYGYTF. In nucleotides, the CDR3 is TGTGCCAGCAGCGCTAACACGCCTAGATATGGCTACACCTTC. The gene calls are TRBV5-4 and TRBJ1-2; D is undetermined. CDR1 and CDR2 from the germline V gene are SGHNT and YYREEE (reference sequence). This CDR3 spans 14 amino acids. The V end was cut by 4 bases, the J end by 5 bases, with 15 bases between. Using reference TRBV5-4 and TRBJ1-2 for the parts outside the CDR3, the full variable domain is ETGVTQSPTHLIKTRGQQVTLRCSSQSGHNTVSWYQQALGQGPQFIFQYYREEENGRGNFPPRFSGLQFPNYSSELNVNALELDDSALYLCASSANTPRYGYTFGSGTRLTVV.

V is TRBV20-1 and J is TRBJ2-2, with TRBD2 identical over 7 bases. Per germline, CDR1 DFQATT and CDR2 SNEGSKA (reference sequence). The CDR3 spans 15 residues. The ends lost 6 bases at V and 1 base at J; junction bases unmatched: 8. CDR3 DNA sequence: TGCAGTGCCCCGTTATTAGCGGGGAACACCGGGGAGCTGTTTTTT. It is translated as CSAPLLAGNTGELFF.

The chain combines TRBV2 with TRBJ2-5; D may be TRBD1 (6 bases). Germline V gene sequence: CDR1 SNHLY, CDR2 FYNNEI. This CDR3 comprises 13 residues. V was clipped by 5 bases and J by 2 bases, with 9 bases between them. CDR3 region: CASSLDSQETQYF. CDR3 bases: TGTGCCAGCAGTCTGGACAGTCAAGAGACCCAGTACTTC. The entire variable domain, with the rest obtained from reference TRBV2 and TRBJ2-5, is as follows: EPEVTQTPSHQVTQMGQEVILRCVPISNHLYFYWYRQILGQKVEFLVSFYNNEISEKSEIFDDQFSVERPDGSNFTLKIRSTKLEDSAMYFCASSLDSQETQYFGPGTRLLVL.

This chain connects TRBV6-5 to TRBJ1-5, with a tentative D call TRBD1 (6 bases). Germline-derived CDR1 and CDR2 are MNHEY and SVGAGI. The CDR3 is 15 amino acids. Trimming took off 6 bases at V and 4 bases at J, with 16 bases between the two ends. The CDR3 DNA reads as TGTGCCAGCAGATACACAGGGATGGGAAATCAGCCCCAGCATTTT. Protein sequence: CASRYTGMGNQPQHF.

The gene calls are TRBV5-1 and TRBJ1-1, with unresolved D. The germline V and J ends were trimmed by 2 bases and 5 bases, with 16 bases remaining between them. CDR1 is SGHRS and CDR2 is YFSETQ in the germline V gene. The CDR3 is 15 residues long. The CDR3 reads CASSFARARGTEAFF. The CDR3 DNA sequence: TGCGCCAGCAGCTTTGCGAGGGCCCGAGGTACTGAAGCTTTCTTT.

The genes are TRBV10-3 and TRBJ2-7; D is unresolved. Germline V CDR1 and CDR2: ENHRY, SYGVKD. This CDR3 has 11 residues. The germline V and J ends were trimmed by 4 bases and 5 bases, with 6 bases remaining between them. The CDR3: CAISGQNEQYF. As DNA, the CDR3 is TGTGCCATCAGTGGCCAGAACGAGCAGTACTTC.

This clonotype was detected once. The chain employs TRBV6-1 and TRBJ1-3; D unclear. The CDR3 has 12 amino acids. Trimming stripped 7 bases from V and 9 bases from J, with 13 bases between. Germline values: CDR1 MNHNS, CDR2 SASEGT. In nucleotides, the CDR3 is TGTGCCAGCACCTCTTCGTTTGGCACCATATATTTT. Protein sequence: CASTSSFGTIYF.

The V and J genes are TRBV19 and TRBJ1-5; D is uncertain. The CDR3 totals 15 residues. Germline assignment: CDR1 LNHDA and CDR2 SQIVND (reference sequence). V dropped 5 bases and J dropped 5 bases, with 16 bases sitting between them. CDR3 nucleotide sequence: TGTGCCAGTAGTCAAGGGCAAGGGAGGGATCAGCCCCAGCATTTT. Its translation: CASSQGQGRDQPQHF.

The chain joins TRBV2 to TRBJ1-6, with 8 bases that match TRBD1. The CDR3 length is 15 residues. V gave up 5 bases and J gave up 5 bases; unmatched junction bases: 5. Germline loops: CDR1 SNHLY, CDR2 FYNNEI. Written as DNA, the CDR3 is TGTGCCAGCAGTATCCGGACAGGGAATAATTCACCCCTCCACTTT. It translates to CASSIRTGNNSPLHF. The full variable domain, completed using reference TRBV2 and TRBJ1-6, is EPEVTQTPSHQVTQMGQEVILRCVPISNHLYFYWYRQILGQKVEFLVSFYNNEISEKSEIFDDQFSVERPDGSNFTLKIRSTKLEDSAMYFCASSIRTGNNSPLHFGNGTRLTVT.

The rearrangement joins TRBV30 to TRBJ2-3, with 8 bases matching TRBD1. The CDR3 is made up of 15 amino acids. In germline, CDR1 is GTSNPN, CDR2 SVGIG (reference sequence). The junction had 10 bases not matched to a gene; V was cut back by 6 bases and J by 2 bases. CDR3 DNA: TGTGCCTGCCCTAGAGGGACAGGAGTCACAGATACGCAGTATTTT. Its protein product is CACPRGTGVTDTQYF.

V and J are TRBV12-5 and TRBJ2-7; no definite D call. The V gene lost 0 bases and the J gene lost 7 bases, with 4 bases spanning the gap. The germline V gene has CDR1 LGHNT and CDR2 FRNRAP. This CDR3 spans 11 amino acids. CDR3 nucleotides: TGTGCTAGTGGTTTGGTTGAGGAGCAGTACTTC. As protein: CASGLVEEQYF.

The chain has TRBV30 and TRBJ1-5; D gene uncertain. This CDR3 comprises 14 residues. The V gene's germline CDR1 is GTSNPN and CDR2 SVGIG (reference sequence). V lost 3 bases to trimming and J lost 0 bases, with 9 bases between them. In DNA form, the CDR3 reads TGTGCCTGGAGCCACCGAGCTAGCAATCAGCCCCAGCATTTT. Translating gives CAWSHRASNQPQHF.

This clonotype was recorded only once. The chain combines TRBV7-2 with TRBJ2-3; D gene unclear. The CDR3 covers 11 residues. Trimming took 1 base from V and 5 from J, leaving 1 base between them. Per germline, CDR1 SGHTA and CDR2 FQGNSA. The CDR3, as DNA: TGTGCCAGCAGCTTAGTAGATACGCAGTATTTT. Protein sequence: CASSLVDTQYF. The variable domain in full, with the rest retrieved from reference TRBV7-2 and TRBJ2-3, is GAGVSQSPSNKVTEKGKDVELRCDPISGHTALYWYRQSLGQGLEFLIYFQGNSAPDKSGLPSDRFSAERTGGSVSTLTIQRTQQEDSAVYLCASSLVDTQYFGPGTRLTVL.

The J gene is TRBJ2-1, the V gene TRBV19; the D is unclear. Germline V gene data show CDR1 as LNHDA and CDR2 as SQIVND (reference sequence). Trimming cost V 5 bases and J 9 bases, with 8 bases left between them. CDR3 length: 11 amino acids. The CDR3 spells CASSSAVEQFF. The CDR3 region has the DNA TGTGCCAGTAGTTCCGCTGTTGAGCAGTTCTTC.

The rearrangement uses TRBV2 and TRBJ1-1, with a possible D match to TRBD1 (5 bases). The CDR3 sequence is 15 residues long. Germline CDR1 SNHLY, CDR2 FYNNEI. V was cut by 6 bases and J by 0 bases, with 14 bases left in between. The CDR3 DNA is TGTGCCAGCAGGGGGGAGGCAGGTATGAACACTGAAGCTTTCTTT. This encodes CASRGEAGMNTEAFF.

The CDR3 DNA reads as TGTGCCACCAGTCCAGGGGCGCTCGGGGCCAACGTCCTGACTTTC. Protein sequence: CATSPGALGANVLTF. This sequence joins TRBV24-1 and TRBJ2-6; a possible D gene is TRBD1 (6 bases). Trimming cost V 6 bases and J 4 bases, with 12 bases left between them. This CDR3 has 15 amino acids. Germline V gives CDR1 KGHDR, CDR2 SFDVKD.

This clonotype occurred a few times. This sequence joins TRBV7-8 and TRBJ2-3, with TRBD2 matching 9 bases. The V segment lost 1 base and the J segment 2 bases; nucleotides outside the gene matches: 4. Per the germline V gene, CDR1 is SGHVS and CDR2 is FQNEAQ. This CDR3 has 16 residues. The CDR3 coding sequence is TGTGCCAGCAGCTTAGTTAGCGGGGGTCCCACAGATACGCAGTATTTT. Translating gives CASSLVSGGPTDTQYF.